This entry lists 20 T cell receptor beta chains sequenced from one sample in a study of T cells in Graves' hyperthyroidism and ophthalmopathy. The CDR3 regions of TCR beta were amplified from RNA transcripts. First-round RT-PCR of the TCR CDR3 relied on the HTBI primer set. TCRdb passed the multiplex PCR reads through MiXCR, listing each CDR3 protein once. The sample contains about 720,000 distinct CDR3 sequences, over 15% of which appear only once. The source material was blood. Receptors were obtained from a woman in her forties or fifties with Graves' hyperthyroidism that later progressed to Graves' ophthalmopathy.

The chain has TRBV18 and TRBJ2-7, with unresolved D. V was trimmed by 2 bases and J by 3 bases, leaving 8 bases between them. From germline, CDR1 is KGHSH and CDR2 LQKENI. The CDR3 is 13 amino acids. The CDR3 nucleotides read TGTGCCAGCTCACCAATCGACGGCTACGAGCAGTACTTC. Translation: CASSPIDGYEQYF.

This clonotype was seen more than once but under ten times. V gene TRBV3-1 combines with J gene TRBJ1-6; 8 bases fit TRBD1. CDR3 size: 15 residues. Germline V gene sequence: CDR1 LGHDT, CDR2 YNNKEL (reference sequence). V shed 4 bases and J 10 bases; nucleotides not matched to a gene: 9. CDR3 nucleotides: TGTGCCAGCAGCCCCACAGGGGGTCCCGGCTCACCCCTCCACTTT. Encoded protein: CASSPTGGPGSPLHF.

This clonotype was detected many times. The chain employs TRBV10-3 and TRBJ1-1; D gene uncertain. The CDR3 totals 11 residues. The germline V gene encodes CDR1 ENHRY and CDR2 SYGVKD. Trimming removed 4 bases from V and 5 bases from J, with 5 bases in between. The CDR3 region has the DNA TGTGCCATCAGTGTTGGGACTGAAGCTTTCTTT. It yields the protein CAISVGTEAFF.

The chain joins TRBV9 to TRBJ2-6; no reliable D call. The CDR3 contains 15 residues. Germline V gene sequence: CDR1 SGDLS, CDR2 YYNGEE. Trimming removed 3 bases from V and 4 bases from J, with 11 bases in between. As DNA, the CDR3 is TGTGCCAGCAGCGGACTGGTCTCCGGGGCCAACGTCCTGACTTTC. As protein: CASSGLVSGANVLTF.

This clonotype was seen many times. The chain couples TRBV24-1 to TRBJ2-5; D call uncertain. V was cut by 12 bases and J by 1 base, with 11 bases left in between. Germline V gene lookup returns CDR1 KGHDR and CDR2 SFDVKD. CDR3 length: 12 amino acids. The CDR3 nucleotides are TGTGCCTCCTCTGGCACCCAAGAGACCCAGTACTTC. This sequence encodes CASSGTQETQYF.

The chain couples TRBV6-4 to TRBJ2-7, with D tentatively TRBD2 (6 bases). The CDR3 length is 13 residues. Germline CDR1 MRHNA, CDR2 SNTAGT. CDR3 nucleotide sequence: TGTGCAAACAGAGGCGCGGGGACCTACGAGCAGTACTTC. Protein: CANRGAGTYEQYF.

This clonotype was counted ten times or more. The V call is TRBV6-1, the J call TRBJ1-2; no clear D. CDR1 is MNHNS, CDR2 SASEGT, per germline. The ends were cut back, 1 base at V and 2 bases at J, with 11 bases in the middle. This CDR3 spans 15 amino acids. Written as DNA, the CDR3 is TGTGCCAGCAGTGAAGGTTGGGAGAAGAACTATGGCTACACCTTC. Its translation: CASSEGWEKNYGYTF.

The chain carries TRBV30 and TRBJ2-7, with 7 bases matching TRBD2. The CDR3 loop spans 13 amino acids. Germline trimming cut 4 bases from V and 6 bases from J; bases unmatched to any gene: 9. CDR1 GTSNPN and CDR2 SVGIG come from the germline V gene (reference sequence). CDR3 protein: CAWNSGGLSEQYF. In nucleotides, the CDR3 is TGTGCCTGGAATTCGGGGGGTCTAAGCGAGCAGTACTTC.

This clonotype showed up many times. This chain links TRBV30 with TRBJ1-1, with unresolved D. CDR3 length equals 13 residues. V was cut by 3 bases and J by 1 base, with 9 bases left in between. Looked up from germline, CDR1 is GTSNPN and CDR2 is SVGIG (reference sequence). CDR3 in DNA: TGTGCCTGGAGCTCGGCAGCGAACACTGAAGCTTTCTTT. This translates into CAWSSAANTEAFF. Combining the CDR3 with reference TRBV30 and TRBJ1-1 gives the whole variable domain SQTIHQWPATLVQPVGSPLSLECTVEGTSNPNLYWYRQAAGRGLQLLFYSVGIGQISSEVPQNLSASRPQDRQFILSSKKLLLSDSGFYLCAWSSAANTEAFFGQGTRLTVV.

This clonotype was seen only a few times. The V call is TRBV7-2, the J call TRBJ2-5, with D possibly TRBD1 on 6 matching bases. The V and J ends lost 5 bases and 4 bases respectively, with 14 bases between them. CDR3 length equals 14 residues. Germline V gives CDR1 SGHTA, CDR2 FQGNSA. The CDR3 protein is CASSPRDILETQYF. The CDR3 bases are TGTGCCAGCAGCCCTAGGGACATCTTAGAGACCCAGTACTTC.

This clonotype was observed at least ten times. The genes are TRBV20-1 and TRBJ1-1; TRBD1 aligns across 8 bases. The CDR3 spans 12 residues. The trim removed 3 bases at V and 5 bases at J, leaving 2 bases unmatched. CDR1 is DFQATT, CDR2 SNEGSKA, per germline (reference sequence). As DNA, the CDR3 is TGCAGTGCTAGGACAGGGGAGACTGAAGCTTTCTTT. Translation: CSARTGETEAFF.

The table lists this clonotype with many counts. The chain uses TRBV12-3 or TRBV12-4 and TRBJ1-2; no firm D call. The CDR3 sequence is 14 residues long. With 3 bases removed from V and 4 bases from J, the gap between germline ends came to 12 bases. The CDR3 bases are TGTGCCAGCAGTTTCGAGGGAGTCGGCTATGGCTACACCTTC. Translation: CASSFEGVGYGYTF.

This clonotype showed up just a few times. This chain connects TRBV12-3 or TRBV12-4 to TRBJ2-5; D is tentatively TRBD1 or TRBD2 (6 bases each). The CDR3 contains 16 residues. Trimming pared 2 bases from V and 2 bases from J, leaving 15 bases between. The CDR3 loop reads CASSLSPGAEQETQYF. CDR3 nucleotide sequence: TGTGCCAGCAGTTTATCCCCGGGGGCCGAACAAGAGACCCAGTACTTC.

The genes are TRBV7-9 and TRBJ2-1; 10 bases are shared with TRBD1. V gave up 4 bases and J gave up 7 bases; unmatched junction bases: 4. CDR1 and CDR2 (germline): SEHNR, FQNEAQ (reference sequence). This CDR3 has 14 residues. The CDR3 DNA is TGTGCCAGCAGCTCAACGGGACAGGGGAATGAGCAGTTCTTC. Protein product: CASSSTGQGNEQFF.

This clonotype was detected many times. In nucleotides, the CDR3 is TGTGCCAGCAGTTTAACAGGGGATTCACCCCTCCACTTT. The encoded protein is CASSLTGDSPLHF. This chain links TRBV12-3 or TRBV12-4 with TRBJ1-6; 7 nucleotides match TRBD1. Unmatched junction bases numbered 0, after V lost 2 bases and J lost 8 bases. CDR3 length: 13 residues.

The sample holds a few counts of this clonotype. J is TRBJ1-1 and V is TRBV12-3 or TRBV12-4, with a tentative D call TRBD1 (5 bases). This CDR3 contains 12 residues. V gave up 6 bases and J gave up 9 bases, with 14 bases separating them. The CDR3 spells CASSVLGGQAFF. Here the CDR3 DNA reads TGTGCCAGCAGCGTGCTCGGGGGTCAAGCTTTCTTT.

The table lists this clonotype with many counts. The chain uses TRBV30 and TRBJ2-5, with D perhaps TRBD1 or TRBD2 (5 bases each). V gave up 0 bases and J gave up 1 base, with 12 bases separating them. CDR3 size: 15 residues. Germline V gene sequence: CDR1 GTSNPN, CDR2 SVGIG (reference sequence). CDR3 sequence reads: CAWSVQRGPQETQYF. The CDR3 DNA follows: TGTGCCTGGAGTGTACAGAGGGGCCCCCAAGAGACCCAGTACTTC. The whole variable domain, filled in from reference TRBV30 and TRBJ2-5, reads SQTIHQWPATLVQPVGSPLSLECTVEGTSNPNLYWYRQAAGRGLQLLFYSVGIGQISSEVPQNLSASRPQDRQFILSSKKLLLSDSGFYLCAWSVQRGPQETQYFGPGTRLLVL.

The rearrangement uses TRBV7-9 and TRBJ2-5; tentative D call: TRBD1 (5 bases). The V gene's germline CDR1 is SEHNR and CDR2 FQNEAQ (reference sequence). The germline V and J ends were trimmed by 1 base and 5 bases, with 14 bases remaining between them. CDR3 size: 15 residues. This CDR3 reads CASSLVPGWPETQYF. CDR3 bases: TGTGCCAGCAGCTTAGTTCCAGGGTGGCCGGAGACCCAGTACTTC.

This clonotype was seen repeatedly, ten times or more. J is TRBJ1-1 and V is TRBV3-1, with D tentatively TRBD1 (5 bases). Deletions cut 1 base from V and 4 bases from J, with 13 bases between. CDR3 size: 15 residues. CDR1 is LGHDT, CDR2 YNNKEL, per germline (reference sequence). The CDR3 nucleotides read TGTGCCAGCAGCCAAGTCGCAGGGCAATTCACTGAAGCTTTCTTT. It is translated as CASSQVAGQFTEAFF.

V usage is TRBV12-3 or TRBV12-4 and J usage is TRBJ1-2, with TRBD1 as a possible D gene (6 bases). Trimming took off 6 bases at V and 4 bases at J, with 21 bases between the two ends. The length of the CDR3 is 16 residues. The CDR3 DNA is TGTGCCAGCAGCCCCCTCGGGCGGACAGTAGCCTATGGCTACACCTTC. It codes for CASSPLGRTVAYGYTF.